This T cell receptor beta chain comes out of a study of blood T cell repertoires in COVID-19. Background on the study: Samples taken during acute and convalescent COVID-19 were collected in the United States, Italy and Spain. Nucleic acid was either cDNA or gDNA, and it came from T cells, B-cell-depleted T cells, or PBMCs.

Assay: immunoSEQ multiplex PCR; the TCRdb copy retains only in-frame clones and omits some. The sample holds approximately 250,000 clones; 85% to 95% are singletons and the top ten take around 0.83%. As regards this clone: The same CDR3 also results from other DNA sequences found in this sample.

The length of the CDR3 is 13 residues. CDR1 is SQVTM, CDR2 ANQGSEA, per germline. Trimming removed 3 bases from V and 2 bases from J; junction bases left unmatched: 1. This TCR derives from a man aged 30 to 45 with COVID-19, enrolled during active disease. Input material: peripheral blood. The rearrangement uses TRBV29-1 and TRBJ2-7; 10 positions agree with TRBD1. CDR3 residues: CSVDGQGAYEQYF. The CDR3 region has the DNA TGCAGCGTTGATGGACAGGGGGCCTACGAGCAGTACTTC.